A single TCR beta chain is shown here with its context. Its antigen is unknown. TCRdb keeps only in-frame clones here, not all; method: immunoSEQ multiplex PCR. The sample consists of 350,000 to 450,000 clones, about 89% of them appearing once. The data are from a study of Ad26.COV2.S vaccination and SARS-CoV-2 variants. For the study at large: Dosing was one shot or two shots 56 days apart.

Treatment of the sample: some 19 received Ad26.COV2.S at low or high dose, single or two shots; a few received placebo; per-sample allocation not given. Vaccine and placebo recipients were sampled on day 63 after the first injection. The sample came from a Boston adult aged 18-55 years. Study conclusions and caveats: Spike-specific TCR breadth in vaccine recipients exceeded that seen in placebo recipients.

The sequencing used peripheral blood, collected in a trial of Ad26.COV2.S vaccine versus placebo. This clonotype was sampled from a person between 18 and 59 years old who received the Ad26.COV2.S COVID-19 vaccine or a placebo.

DNA for the CDR3: TGTGCCAGCAGTTTGCAGGGAGACACTGAAGCTTTCTTT. Protein product: CASSLQGDTEAFF. The chain carries TRBV12-3 or TRBV12-4 and TRBJ1-1, with D perhaps TRBD1 (5 bases). CDR3 length: 13 amino acids. Trimming took off 3 bases at V and 3 bases at J, with 8 bases between the two ends.